Below, 21 T cell receptor beta chains from the same sample are listed, as sequenced in a study of neurological immune-mediated disorders. The time point here: longitudinal time-point 2. MiXCR, run by TCRdb on the 5' RACE reads, gives a single entry per CDR3 protein. This sample has about 80,000 distinct CDR3 sequences, with 4.5% to 7.5% found just once. The sequencing input was PBMCs. The receptors originated from a woman aged 55-69 years with multiple sclerosis.

This clonotype was recorded only once. With a much larger clone just one base away, this may be a read error. The chain employs TRBV6-1 and TRBJ2-3; D perhaps matches TRBD2 (5 bases). Germline values: CDR1 MNHNS, CDR2 SASEGT. The CDR3 has 13 residues. The CDR3 DNA reads as TGTGCCAGCGTCAGGACTGCCACAGATACGAAGTATTTT. This sequence encodes CASVRTATDTKYF.

This clonotype has ten or more counts. V and J are TRBV20-1 and TRBJ2-2, with 9 bases lining up with TRBD2. With V trimmed by 2 bases and J by 1 base, 8 bases remained unmatched. The CDR3 length is 17 residues. Per the germline V gene, CDR1 is DFQATT and CDR2 is SNEGSKA (reference sequence). The CDR3 loop reads CSARKLTSGLNTGELFF. The CDR3 nucleotides read TGCAGTGCTAGAAAATTGACTAGCGGACTGAACACCGGGGAGCTGTTTTTT.

The table lists this clonotype with many counts. This chain uses TRBV7-2 with TRBJ2-2; D unresolved. The length of the CDR3 is 13 residues. CDR1 is SGHTA, CDR2 FQGNSA, per germline. Trimming shortened V by 4 bases and J by 5 bases, and 8 bases separated the two germline ends. The DNA for the CDR3 is TGTGCCAGCAGCTCTCAGTGGACCGGGGAGCTGTTTTTT. Translation gives CASSSQWTGELFF.

Many counts were recorded for this clonotype. This chain connects TRBV12-3 or TRBV12-4 to TRBJ2-3; 9 bases line up with TRBD1. The CDR3 is made up of 17 amino acids. V lost 0 bases and J lost 3; bases outside the gene matches: 7. CDR3 sequence (DNA): TGTGCCAGCAGTTTAGCCCGGGACAGGGTGAGGACAGATACGCAGTATTTT. It yields the protein CASSLARDRVRTDTQYF.

This clonotype has a count of ten or more. This rearrangement joins TRBV29-1 to TRBJ1-1, with 10 positions matching TRBD1. CDR3 length equals 14 residues. With V trimmed by 3 bases and J by 5 bases, 6 bases remained unmatched. The germline gives CDR1 SQVTM, CDR2 ANQGSEA. The CDR3 spells CSVDPGQGITEAFF. CDR3 nucleotide sequence: TGCAGCGTTGATCCGGGACAGGGGATTACTGAAGCTTTCTTT.

This clonotype has ten or more counts. The V call is TRBV15, the J call TRBJ2-7; D may be TRBD1 or TRBD2 (5 bases each). Germline values: CDR1 LNHNV, CDR2 YYDKDF (reference sequence). Trimming removed 7 bases at V and 2 bases at J, with 12 bases between. This CDR3 region has 13 residues. The CDR3 region is CATKGTETYEQYF. The CDR3 DNA sequence: TGTGCCACCAAGGGGACGGAGACCTACGAGCAGTACTTC.

This clonotype showed up many times. The chain joins TRBV20-1 to TRBJ1-1, with D possibly being TRBD1 (6 bases). CDR3 length: 15 residues. The germline V gene encodes CDR1 DFQATT and CDR2 SNEGSKA (reference sequence). Trimming took 3 bases from V and 5 from J, leaving 19 bases between them. The CDR3 spells CSASPGQRGLTEAFF. CDR3 DNA sequence: TGCAGTGCTAGCCCCGGACAGAGGGGTTTGACTGAAGCTTTCTTT.

This clonotype was seen many times. CDR3 region: CASSLEVQYEQFF. DNA of the CDR3: TGTGCCAGCAGCTTAGAGGTACAGTATGAGCAGTTCTTC. The chain couples TRBV11-3 to TRBJ2-1, with D unresolved. V was pared by 0 bases and J by 8 bases, with 8 bases between. There are 13 residues in the CDR3. Germline loops: CDR1 SGHNT, CDR2 YENEEA.

This clonotype was detected ten times or more. V usage is TRBV20-1 and J usage is TRBJ2-1; 8 positions agree with TRBD1. CDR1 is DFQATT, CDR2 SNEGSKA, per germline (reference sequence). The CDR3 is 15 residues long. Losses at the gene ends were 8 bases for V and 0 bases for J; bases not matched to a gene: 9. CDR3 in amino acids: CSPSGGPSSYNEQFF. CDR3 coding DNA: TGCAGTCCATCAGGGGGCCCTAGCTCCTACAATGAGCAGTTCTTC.

This clonotype was seen ten or more times. V gene TRBV28 combines with J gene TRBJ1-4, with a possible D match to TRBD1 (6 bases). This CDR3 has 14 residues. The V gene lost 4 bases and the J gene lost 8 bases, with 14 bases spanning the gap. The germline CDR1 and CDR2 sequences are MDHEN and SYDVKM. The CDR3 loop reads CASSSIRGKEKLFF. The CDR3 bases are TGTGCCAGCAGTTCAATCAGGGGCAAAGAAAAACTGTTTTTT.

The V call is TRBV5-1, the J call TRBJ1-3; D possibly corresponds to TRBD1 (5 bases). Trimming removed 4 bases at V and 1 base at J, with 9 bases between. The CDR3 totals 14 residues. Germline lookup yields CDR1 SGHRS and CDR2 YFSETQ. CDR3 amino acids: CASSPSGSGNTIYF. The CDR3 DNA is TGCGCCAGCAGCCCGTCAGGGTCTGGAAACACCATATATTTT.

This chain connects TRBV11-2 to TRBJ1-1; TRBD1 matches at 8 bases. V dropped 5 bases and J dropped 1; count of bases not matched to a gene: 6. The germline gives CDR1 SGHAT, CDR2 FQNNGV. The CDR3 extends over 15 amino acids. The CDR3 sequence: CASSPGQGSNTEAFF. CDR3 nucleotide sequence: TGTGCCAGCAGCCCCGGACAGGGATCGAACACTGAAGCTTTCTTT.

A word on this clonotype: A much larger clonotype is one base distant, so this may be a read error. The chain recombines TRBV12-3 or TRBV12-4 with TRBJ2-3; 8 nucleotides agree with TRBD1. The CDR3 length is 15 residues. CDR3 loop: CAISLGQGSTDTQYF. The CDR3 DNA sequence: TGTGCCATCAGTTTAGGACAGGGCTCCACAGATACGCAGTATTTT.

This clonotype was seen many times. The CDR3 loop is CASSQDLAGALEQFF. The CDR3, as DNA: TGTGCCAGCAGCCAAGATTTAGCGGGGGCGCTTGAGCAGTTCTTC. The chain recombines TRBV3-1 with TRBJ2-1; TRBD2 agrees at 9 bases. The germline gives CDR1 LGHDT, CDR2 YNNKEL (reference sequence). V was clipped by 0 bases and J by 9 bases; unmatched bases: 6. The CDR3 covers 15 residues.

A few counts support this clonotype. This chain joins TRBV28 and TRBJ2-7, with D possibly being TRBD2 (5 bases). V lost 1 base to trimming and J lost 7 bases, with 11 bases between them. CDR1 and CDR2 (germline): MDHEN, SYDVKM. The CDR3 sequence is 13 residues long. CDR3 sequence reads: CASSLSVSGEQYF. The CDR3 DNA sequence: TGTGCCAGCAGTTTATCCGTCTCGGGGGAGCAGTACTTC.

This clonotype has more than one count but fewer than ten. V usage is TRBV20-1 and J usage is TRBJ2-7; 11 bases align to TRBD2. Losses at the gene ends were 5 bases for V and 4 bases for J; bases not matched to a gene: 4. The germline V gene encodes CDR1 DFQATT and CDR2 SNEGSKA (reference sequence). The CDR3 has 13 amino acids. This CDR3 reads CSASGTSGYEQYF. CDR3 bases: TGCAGTGCTTCCGGGACTAGCGGATACGAGCAGTACTTC.

This clonotype was observed a single time. This could be a read error, since a much larger clone is one nucleotide away. This sequence joins TRBV12-3 or TRBV12-4 and TRBJ2-7; weak D call: TRBD2 (5 bases). The CDR3 has 14 amino acids. V was shortened by 3 bases and J by 7 bases, with 16 bases between the two germline ends. CDR3 amino acids: CASSFGQEAWEQYF. The CDR3 bases are TGTGCCAGCAGTTTCGGTCAGGAGGCGTGGGAGCAGTACTTC.

This clonotype was seen many times. This chain uses TRBV20-1 with TRBJ1-2; possible D gene TRBD1, 6 bases. The germline V gene encodes CDR1 DFQATT and CDR2 SNEGSKA (reference sequence). The CDR3 covers 14 residues. V lost 3 bases and J lost 5, with 16 bases in between. The CDR3 DNA reads TGCAGTGCTAGGGACAGCCATAAAGGGTATGGCTACACCTTC. Its protein product is CSARDSHKGYGYTF.

There are many counts of this clonotype. The chain joins TRBV7-9 to TRBJ2-7; D gene uncertain. The germline V gene encodes CDR1 SEHNR and CDR2 FQNEAQ (reference sequence). With 2 bases removed from V and 3 bases from J, the gap between germline ends came to 11 bases. This CDR3 is built from 14 residues. DNA of the CDR3: TGTGCCAGCAGCTTAAGCCAGACTTTCTACGAGCAGTACTTC. The encoded protein is CASSLSQTFYEQYF. The complete variable domain, with remaining parts taken from reference TRBV7-9 and TRBJ2-7, reads DTGVSQNPRHKITKRGQNVTFRCDPISEHNRLYWYRQTLGQGPEFLTYFQNEAQLEKSRLLSDRFSAERPKGSFSTLEIQRTEQGDSAMYLCASSLSQTFYEQYFGPGTRLTVT.

This clonotype was seen at least ten times. The genes are TRBV5-1 and TRBJ1-6, with D possibly TRBD1 on 5 matching bases. CDR1 is SGHRS and CDR2 is YFSETQ in the germline V gene. The CDR3 loop spans 14 amino acids. Trimming shortened V by 4 bases and J by 6 bases, and 11 bases separated the two germline ends. The CDR3 spells CASSTQGGNSPLHF. In DNA, the CDR3 is TGCGCCAGCAGCACGCAGGGAGGTAATTCACCCCTCCACTTT.

This clonotype was counted many times. The CDR3 sequence: CSASPGRGNQPQHF. In nucleotides, the CDR3 is TGCAGTGCTAGCCCCGGCAGGGGCAATCAGCCCCAGCATTTT. The chain carries TRBV20-1 and TRBJ1-5; weak D call: TRBD1 (5 bases). The germline V gene has CDR1 DFQATT and CDR2 SNEGSKA (reference sequence). V was cut by 3 bases and J by 2 bases, with 11 bases left in between. CDR3 length equals 14 residues.